This note documents a single TCR beta chain sequence. These data originate in a study of technical replicates of blood from a handful of donors. Some clones are missing from TCRdb's copy, which holds only in-frame ones; the method was immunoSEQ multiplex PCR. The table has around 100,000 clones, roughly 94% seen once; the top ten hold about 0.35%. The V and J ends lost 2 bases and 8 bases, in that order; junction bases with no gene match: 5. Looked up from germline, CDR1 is SEHNR and CDR2 is FQNEAQ (reference sequence). The CDR3 extends over 14 amino acids. Sample: T cells isolated from PBMCs. The rearrangement joins TRBV7-9 to TRBJ2-1, with 8 bases that match TRBD2. This sequence originates from a human donor in good health. This CDR3 is CASSLSGSSYEQFF. DNA for the CDR3: TGTGCCAGCAGCTTAAGCGGGAGCAGCTATGAGCAGTTCTTC.